This T cell receptor (beta chain) originates from a study of PD-1 blockade in classical Hodgkin lymphoma. Whole-study context: Nivolumab dosed at 3 mg/kg went to patients intravenously every 2 weeks.

Sequenced by immunoSEQ multiplex PCR; TCRdb stores in-frame clones only, minus some. The sample yields roughly 13,000 clones, about 80% seen once. Described time point: cycle 4 day 1 (C4D1), after less than seven weeks of nivolumab. Every patient experienced relapse after autologous stem cell transplantation, and brentuximab vedotin exposure varied. Researchers used magnetic negative selection to pull out pure CD4+ T cells from thawed PBMCs. Source: CD4+ T cells from blood, taken before the fourth cycle of nivolumab. This TCR was recovered from a human donor with classical Hodgkin lymphoma.

CDR3 DNA sequence: TGTGCCAGCAGTTTAATAAGGGGCGGTCAGCCCCAGCATTTT. It is translated as CASSLIRGGQPQHF. J is TRBJ1-5 and V is TRBV28; perhaps TRBD1 as D (5 bases). The CDR3 contains 14 residues. Germline loops: CDR1 MDHEN, CDR2 SYDVKM. V lost 2 bases to trimming and J lost 6 bases, with 11 bases between them.